These 8 T cell receptor beta chains originate from one sample sequenced in a study of cytomegalovirus exposure and HLA in healthy donors. Vbeta (60) and Jbeta (13) primers were used in the PCR. Profiled with immunoSEQ multiplex PCR; TCRdb holds only in-frame clones, not every one. The sample has around 200,000 clones; roughly four fifths are singletons. The specimen sequenced was PBMCs. Receptor source: a woman aged 50 to 60 in good health and CMV-seropositive.

This clone occurred once. The sample carries other DNA sequences with the same CDR3. This chain uses TRBV7-2 with TRBJ1-1; D possibly corresponds to TRBD1 (5 bases). In germline, CDR1 is SGHTA, CDR2 FQGNSA. V gave up 1 base and J gave up 4 bases, with 10 bases separating them. The CDR3 is made up of 14 amino acids. The CDR3 here is CASSLGGESTEAFF. The CDR3 bases are TGTGCCAGCAGCTTAGGGGGGGAGTCCACTGAAGCTTTCTTT.

The chain employs TRBV7-8 and TRBJ1-5; a weak D match, TRBD1 (6 bases). This CDR3 region has 11 residues. From germline, CDR1 is SGHVS and CDR2 FQNEAQ. V gave up 1 base and J gave up 11 bases, with 6 bases separating them. CDR3 region: CASSLGDTQHF. DNA for the CDR3: TGTGCCAGCAGCTTAGGGGACACCCAGCATTTT.

Only one count was recorded for this clone. The chain uses TRBV7-2 and TRBJ2-1, with TRBD1 as a possible D gene (5 bases). This CDR3 has 13 amino acids. The V gene's germline CDR1 is SGHTA and CDR2 FQGNSA. The V end lost 6 bases, the J end lost 5 bases, and 11 bases lay between the germline ends. The CDR3 coding sequence is TGTGCCAGCAGTTTACAGGAAAACAATGAGCAGTTCTTC. Translation gives CASSLQENNEQFF.

This sequence joins TRBV6-1 and TRBJ1-2, with D tentatively TRBD1 (6 bases). The CDR3 is 15 amino acids. The germline CDR1 and CDR2 sequences are MNHNS and SASEGT. V was trimmed by 5 bases and J by 4 bases, leaving 17 bases between them. The CDR3 loop is CASSRTVGGVYGYTF. DNA of the CDR3: TGTGCCAGCAGTCGGACAGTTGGGGGGGTCTATGGCTACACCTTC.

The chain carries TRBV7-9 and TRBJ1-2, with D possibly being TRBD1 (5 bases). The ends were cut back, 5 bases at V and 6 bases at J, with 10 bases in the middle. The CDR3 consists of 12 residues. Germline lookup yields CDR1 SEHNR and CDR2 FQNEAQ (reference sequence). The CDR3 protein is CASSPRQNGYTF. The CDR3 nucleotides read TGTGCCAGCAGCCCCCGACAGAATGGCTACACCTTC.

The J gene is TRBJ2-1, the V gene TRBV27; perhaps TRBD1 as D (6 bases). The CDR3 is 14 amino acids. Germline-derived CDR1 and CDR2 are MNHEY and SMNVEV (reference sequence). Trimming took 2 bases from V and 4 from J, leaving 9 bases between them. CDR3 nucleotide sequence: TGTGCCAGCAGTTTAGCCAGGGGATACAATGAGCAGTTCTTC. Amino acids: CASSLARGYNEQFF.

Comment on this clone: One end of the junction does not line up with germline, which may come from a read error. This sample includes further DNA sequences coding for the same CDR3. This sequence joins TRBV28 and TRBJ1-6, with D unclear. This CDR3 is built from 17 residues. The germline CDR1 and CDR2 sequences are MDHEN and SYDVKM. This chain's CDR3 is CASRHRRRDPYNSPLHF. CDR3 nucleotides: TGTGCCAGCAGACACAGACGAAGAGATCCCTATAATTCCCCCCTCCACTTT.

The V gene is TRBV11-2, the J gene TRBJ2-7; D remains ambiguous. The V end was cut by 5 bases, the J end by 3 bases, with 17 bases between. The CDR3 is 15 amino acids. From germline, CDR1 is SGHAT and CDR2 FQNNGV. The CDR3 bases are TGTGCCAGCAGCCCCCCCGGGTCGGAATACTACGAGCAGTACTTC. This sequence encodes CASSPPGSEYYEQYF.